What follows is one T cell receptor beta chain and its context. This sample was taken from a study of monozygotic twins with inflammatory bowel disease. TCRdb re-analyzed the 5' RACE reads; it lists each CDR3 protein once, without DNA. This listing includes approximately 330,000 distinct CDR3 sequences. The CDR3 contains 16 residues. Germline CDR1 is LGHNA and CDR2 is YSLEER. Sequenced: blood. The sequence was collected from a human donor with ulcerative colitis or Crohn's disease, or a healthy co-twin of an affected twin (not recorded which). The chain employs TRBV4-3 and TRBJ2-5; as DNA is missing, the TRBD2 call by TCRdb cannot be tested. CDR3 region: CASSAGLAGGQETQYF.